These 10 T cell receptor beta chains came from one sample sequenced in a study of blood T cell repertoires in COVID-19. Clones were read by immunoSEQ multiplex PCR, and TCRdb kept only the in-frame ones, dropping some. In the table there are roughly 120,000 clones, about 86% of which are singletons. The specimen was peripheral blood. The receptors shown here come from a woman in her forties or fifties with active or convalescent COVID-19.

V gene TRBV6-2 or TRBV6-3 combines with J gene TRBJ2-7, with 11 positions matching TRBD2. Germline V CDR1 and CDR2: MNHEY, SVGEGT. This CDR3 comprises 15 residues. The V and J ends lost 6 bases and 4 bases, in that order; junction bases with no gene match: 8. The CDR3 is CASRPGLAGLYEQYF. CDR3 DNA sequence: TGTGCCAGCAGACCTGGACTAGCGGGCCTTTACGAGCAGTACTTC.

The V call is TRBV7-8, the J call TRBJ2-3; 14 bases agree with TRBD2. CDR1 and CDR2 (germline): SGHVS, FQNEAQ. There are 18 residues in the CDR3. V shed 10 bases and J 0 bases; nucleotides not matched to a gene: 12. CDR3 loop: CATSGLAGEGSSTDTQYF. CDR3 DNA sequence: TGTGCCACCTCGGGACTAGCGGGAGAAGGGAGTAGCACAGATACGCAGTATTTT.

J is TRBJ2-1 and V is TRBV5-8, with 8 bases lining up with TRBD1. Germline V gene lookup returns CDR1 SGHTS and CDR2 YDEGEE. The CDR3 sequence is 15 residues long. V gave up 4 bases and J gave up 4 bases; unmatched junction bases: 7. The CDR3 DNA is TGTGCCAGCAGCACAGACAGGGGACCATACAATGAGCAGTTCTTC. Residues: CASSTDRGPYNEQFF.

The rearrangement links TRBV9 to TRBJ2-1; 8 bases match TRBD2. The junction had 8 bases not matched to a gene; V was cut back by 0 bases and J by 3 bases. The CDR3 consists of 17 residues. Germline V gene lookup returns CDR1 SGDLS and CDR2 YYNGEE. CDR3 in amino acids: CASSVGSLSGSYNEQFF. The CDR3 DNA sequence: TGTGCCAGCAGCGTAGGGTCTTTGAGCGGGAGCTACAATGAGCAGTTCTTC. The full variable domain, with the rest looked up from reference TRBV9 and TRBJ2-1, is DSGVTQTPKHLITATGQRVTLRCSPRSGDLSVYWYQQSLDQGLQFLIQYYNGEERAKGNILERFSAQQFPDLHSELNLSSLELGDSALYFCASSVGSLSGSYNEQFFGPGTRLTVL.

V usage is TRBV18 and J usage is TRBJ2-3, with D maybe TRBD2 (5 bases). The CDR3 is made up of 15 amino acids. CDR1 and CDR2 from the germline V gene are KGHSH and LQKENI. V lost 0 bases and J lost 2, with 9 bases in between. CDR3 nucleotide sequence: TGTGCCAGCTCACCACCCGTCGGGAACACAGATACGCAGTATTTT. It encodes CASSPPVGNTDTQYF.

This rearrangement joins TRBV4-3 to TRBJ2-3; 12 nucleotides match TRBD2. This CDR3 contains 19 residues. V lost 4 bases and J lost 5; bases outside the gene matches: 16. Germline V gives CDR1 LGHNA, CDR2 YSLEER. CDR3 protein: CASSPTPPSGRAFRDTQYF. DNA of the CDR3: TGCGCCAGCAGCCCCACCCCGCCTAGCGGGAGGGCGTTCAGAGATACGCAGTATTTT.

J is TRBJ1-5 and V is TRBV28; tentative D call: TRBD1 (5 bases). The germline V gene has CDR1 MDHEN and CDR2 SYDVKM. With 10 bases removed from V and 1 base from J, the gap between germline ends came to 8 bases. This CDR3 comprises 12 residues. CDR3 residues: CAIRGSNQPQHF. For the CDR3, the DNA is TGTGCCATTAGGGGCAGCAATCAGCCCCAGCATTTT.

The J gene is TRBJ2-7, the V gene TRBV30; TRBD1 aligns across 7 bases. V gave up 7 bases and J gave up 2 bases; unmatched junction bases: 8. This CDR3 spans 13 amino acids. CDR1 and CDR2 from the germline V gene are GTSNPN and SVGIG (reference sequence). The CDR3, as DNA: TGTGCCTTTTCCAGGGGGATACCCTACGAGCAGTACTTC. The encoded protein is CAFSRGIPYEQYF.

The rearrangement joins TRBV7-9 to TRBJ2-1; 9 positions match TRBD2. The junction had 14 bases not matched to a gene; V was cut back by 2 bases and J by 3 bases. Per the germline V gene, CDR1 is SEHNR and CDR2 is FQNEAQ (reference sequence). The CDR3 extends over 19 amino acids. CDR3 loop: CASSLYLAGRGVDYNEQFF. The DNA for the CDR3 is TGTGCCAGCAGCTTATATCTAGCGGGAAGGGGAGTGGACTACAATGAGCAGTTCTTC.

The rearrangement links TRBV13 to TRBJ2-3, with 7 nucleotides matching TRBD2. V trimming: 3 bases; J trimming: 2 bases; junction bases outside the gene matches: 11. This CDR3 has 17 residues. CDR1 PRHDT and CDR2 FYEKMQ come from the germline V gene (reference sequence). The CDR3 DNA is TGTGCCAGCAGCTTGGGTGGGGGACTACTTCTCACAGATACGCAGTATTTT. As protein: CASSLGGGLLLTDTQYF.